Included here is one T cell receptor beta chain sequence, with context. What it binds is unknown. The source of the sample is a study of cytomegalovirus exposure and HLA in healthy donors. For the study at large: Earlier, 95 million to 140 million unique TCR beta sequences were recovered from 200 million or so T cells by an analysis.

Overall study findings and caveats: A later analysis by the authors found several of the most significant clusters apparently linked to common viral pathogens. TCR beta V- and J-gene trimming was later associated with a missense DCLRE1C variant. Sequencing likely generated an artifact that appeared as a cluster of highly shared sequence variants.

Both 60 Vbeta primers and 13 Jbeta primers went into the PCR. The repertoire was sequenced with immunoSEQ multiplex PCR; TCRdb's copy has only in-frame clones and lacks some. This sample has 60,000 to 70,000 clones; about two thirds occur once, and the top ten carry around a sixth. Germline V gives CDR1 MNHNS, CDR2 SASEGT. Trimming stripped 8 bases from V and 1 base from J, with 12 bases between. The CDR3 has 14 residues. The sequenced sample consisted of PBMCs. The V and J genes are TRBV6-1 and TRBJ1-5; D remains ambiguous. The sequence derives from a middle-aged man in good health and CMV-seropositive. In nucleotides, the CDR3 is TGTGCCAGCCGCCTCGGCGGGAGCAATCAGCCCCAGCATTTT. This codes for CASRLGGSNQPQHF.